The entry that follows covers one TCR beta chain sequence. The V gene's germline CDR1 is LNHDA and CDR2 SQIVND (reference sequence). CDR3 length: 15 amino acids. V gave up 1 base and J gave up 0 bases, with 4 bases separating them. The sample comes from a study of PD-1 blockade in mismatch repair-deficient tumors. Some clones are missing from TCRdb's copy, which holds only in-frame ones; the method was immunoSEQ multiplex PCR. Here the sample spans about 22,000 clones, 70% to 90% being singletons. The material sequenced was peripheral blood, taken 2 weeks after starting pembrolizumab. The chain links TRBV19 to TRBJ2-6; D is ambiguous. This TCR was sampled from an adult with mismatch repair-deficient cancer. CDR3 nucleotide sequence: TGTGCCAGTAGTATAGCCCCCTCTGGGGCCAACGTCCTGACTTTC. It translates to CASSIAPSGANVLTF.